This TCR beta chain was sequenced during a study of blood T cells in healthy people across ages. A second PCR of roughly 7 to 11 cycles used a sample-barcoded 5' primer and a J-beta primer mix. Sequencing yielded, for each sample, at least 3 million paired-end reads carrying CDR3. From the 5' RACE reads, TCRdb called clonotypes with MiXCR, one entry per CDR3 protein. The repertoire holds about 1.5 million distinct CDR3 sequences, with approximately 43% as singletons. Study-level points and caveats: A roughly linear age-dependent decrease characterized TCR beta diversity per million T cells. Correlation between TCR beta diversity and naive T cell percentage was strong.

As to this clonotype: The antigen is not known.

Per germline, CDR1 SGHRS and CDR2 YFSETQ. The CDR3 covers 15 residues. The V and J ends lost 0 bases and 6 bases respectively, with 13 bases between them. Sequenced input: blood. This chain uses TRBV5-1 with TRBJ2-1; D is possibly TRBD2 (5 bases). The clonotype comes from a woman younger than 30 in good health. Here the CDR3 reads CASSLADGLANEQFF. DNA for the CDR3: TGCGCCAGCAGCTTGGCCGACGGGCTAGCCAATGAGCAGTTCTTC.